Below are 13 T cell receptor beta chains sequenced from a single sample in a study of blood T cell repertoires in COVID-19. Assay: immunoSEQ multiplex PCR; the TCRdb copy retains only in-frame clones and omits some. The sample gives under 200,000 clones, 80% to 95% of which show up once; 0.45% to 0.65% is in the top ten. Sequencing used peripheral blood. The receptors originated from a man between 50 and 59 years old with acute or convalescent COVID-19.

This clone was detected only once. The J gene is TRBJ2-1, the V gene TRBV7-9; D is ambiguous. The germline gives CDR1 SEHNR, CDR2 FQNEAQ (reference sequence). This CDR3 is 12 amino acids long. Trimming stripped 4 bases from V and 6 bases from J, with 7 bases between. Written as DNA, the CDR3 is TGTGCCAGCAGCTATAATATCAATGAGCAGTTCTTC. As protein: CASSYNINEQFF.

The V call is TRBV2, the J call TRBJ1-6, with D unresolved. With 4 bases removed from V and 0 bases from J, the gap between germline ends came to 10 bases. Germline V gene sequence: CDR1 SNHLY, CDR2 FYNNEI. The CDR3 has 16 amino acids. The CDR3 region is CASSGAESSYNSPLHF. The CDR3 bases are TGTGCCAGCAGTGGAGCAGAGAGCTCCTATAATTCACCCCTCCACTTT.

The rearrangement joins TRBV7-9 to TRBJ1-1; 7 bases agree with TRBD1. CDR1 is SEHNR, CDR2 FQNEAQ, per germline (reference sequence). The CDR3 sequence is 15 residues long. J was trimmed by 3 bases and V by 2 bases; bases with no gene match: 6. DNA of the CDR3: TGTGCCAGCAGCTTACAGGGGGTGAGAGACACTGAAGCTTTCTTT. Its protein product is CASSLQGVRDTEAFF.

The chain links TRBV2 to TRBJ2-7; possible D gene TRBD1, 5 bases. The V gene lost 6 bases and the J gene lost 3 bases, with 18 bases spanning the gap. The CDR3 totals 15 residues. Per germline, CDR1 SNHLY and CDR2 FYNNEI. In DNA, the CDR3 is TGTGCCAGCAGCATACGATTGACAGAGAACTACGAGCAGTACTTC. It translates to CASSIRLTENYEQYF.

V and J are TRBV7-9 and TRBJ1-1; a possible D gene is TRBD1 (5 bases). Germline CDR1 reads SEHNR; CDR2 reads FQNEAQ (reference sequence). This CDR3 has 13 residues. V was pared by 7 bases and J by 4 bases, with 13 bases between. CDR3 residues: CASTGGEGTEAFF. CDR3 sequence (DNA): TGTGCCAGCACCGGAGGGGAGGGCACTGAAGCTTTCTTT.

This clone was counted only a few times. This chain uses TRBV5-5 with TRBJ1-2; possibly TRBD1 for D (5 bases). Trimming took 5 bases from V and 2 from J, leaving 19 bases between them. The CDR3 loop spans 16 amino acids. Germline V gene lookup returns CDR1 SGHKS and CDR2 YYEKEE (reference sequence). CDR3 sequence (DNA): TGTGCCAGCAGGCCAGGGAGGGCCCTCGGGAACTATGGCTACACCTTC. Amino acids: CASRPGRALGNYGYTF.

The CDR3 is CASSPGAGDEQYV. The DNA of the CDR3 is TGTGCCAGCTCACCAGGGGCCGGAGATGAGCAGTACGTC. The V call is TRBV18, the J call TRBJ2-7; D perhaps matches TRBD1 (5 bases). The CDR3 covers 13 residues. Germline values: CDR1 KGHSH, CDR2 LQKENI. V lost 2 bases and J lost 7, with 12 bases in between.

The J gene is TRBJ2-7, the V gene TRBV6-5; TRBD2 might be the D (5 bases). V was pared by 6 bases and J by 0 bases, with 15 bases between. Germline V gives CDR1 MNHEY, CDR2 SVGAGI. The CDR3 sequence is 15 residues long. The CDR3 reads CASSLGGLFSYEQYF. The DNA for the CDR3 is TGTGCCAGCAGCCTCGGCGGGCTCTTCTCCTACGAGCAGTACTTC.

The rearrangement joins TRBV18 to TRBJ1-5; the D gene is possibly TRBD1 (5 bases). This CDR3 spans 13 amino acids. Germline V lookup: CDR1 KGHSH, CDR2 LQKENI. Trimming took 3 bases from V and 12 from J, leaving 15 bases between them. As DNA, the CDR3 is TGTGCCAGCTCACCCTCTCGGGGGGGAGACCAGCATTTT. Its translation is CASSPSRGGDQHF.

This clone was counted once. The CDR3 DNA follows: TGTGCCTGGAGTGTAGCGGGAGTAGAGACCCAGTACTTC. It encodes CAWSVAGVETQYF. The chain employs TRBV30 and TRBJ2-5, with 8 bases that match TRBD2. Germline CDR1 is GTSNPN and CDR2 is SVGIG (reference sequence). This CDR3 is built from 13 residues. J was trimmed by 4 bases and V by 0 bases; bases with no gene match: 1.

The J gene is TRBJ2-7, the V gene TRBV15; a possible D gene is TRBD1 (5 bases). Germline V lookup: CDR1 LNHNV, CDR2 YYDKDF (reference sequence). The V gene lost 0 bases and the J gene lost 6 bases, with 15 bases spanning the gap. The length of the CDR3 is 15 residues. DNA of the CDR3: TGTGCCACCAGCAGAGATCGGGCCAGGGCTGGCGAGCAGTACGTC. Its protein product is CATSRDRARAGEQYV.

This rearrangement joins TRBV7-9 to TRBJ1-6; D might be TRBD1 (5 bases). Trimming removed 2 bases from V and 7 bases from J, with 9 bases in between. From germline, CDR1 is SEHNR and CDR2 FQNEAQ (reference sequence). The CDR3 has 14 amino acids. Written as DNA, the CDR3 is TGTGCCAGCAGCTTACAGGGTTTCAATTCACCCCTCCACTTT. Translated, it gives CASSLQGFNSPLHF.

This sequence joins TRBV12-3 or TRBV12-4 and TRBJ1-1, with D perhaps matching TRBD1 (5 bases). Deletions cut 5 bases from V and 7 bases from J, with 14 bases between. This CDR3 contains 13 residues. In DNA, the CDR3 is TGTGCCAGCAGTCCGGGACCGGACTATGAAGCTTTCTTT. Amino acid sequence: CASSPGPDYEAFF.